Each of the 18 T cell receptor beta chains below was sequenced from the same sample in a study of chemoradiotherapy in HPV16-positive cancers. Clones were read by immunoSEQ multiplex PCR, and TCRdb kept only the in-frame ones, dropping some. Of tens of thousands of clones in the sample, approximately 90% are singletons; the top ten hold roughly a fifth. Specimen: blood, collected from a patient who underwent chemoradiotherapy. These receptors all stem from a human donor with HPV-associated anogenital cancer.

The gene calls are TRBV9 and TRBJ2-7; 10 positions match TRBD1. V lost 0 bases and J lost 4; bases outside the gene matches: 4. The CDR3 length is 15 residues. CDR1 is SGDLS and CDR2 is YYNGEE in the germline V gene. The CDR3 protein is CASSVGDRGIYEQYF. CDR3 in DNA: TGTGCCAGCAGCGTAGGGGACAGGGGCATATACGAGCAGTACTTC.

The chain employs TRBV27 and TRBJ2-7, with D hard to call. V lost 0 bases and J 0 bases, leaving 9 bases between the germline ends. The CDR3 sequence is 15 residues long. Per the germline V gene, CDR1 is MNHEY and CDR2 is SMNVEV (reference sequence). CDR3: CASSLSGDGSYEQYF. The CDR3 coding sequence is TGTGCCAGCAGTTTATCTGGGGATGGCTCCTACGAGCAGTACTTC.

The chain carries TRBV6-6 and TRBJ2-7, with D possibly called TRBD1 or TRBD2 (5 bases each). Germline V gene sequence: CDR1 MNHNY, CDR2 SVGAGI (reference sequence). The V end lost 7 bases, the J end lost 1 base, and 14 bases lay between the germline ends. This CDR3 spans 14 amino acids. In DNA, the CDR3 is TGTGCCAGCACCAGGGAGACAGAGTCCTACGAGCAGTACTTC. Translating gives CASTRETESYEQYF.

The chain is built from TRBV9 and TRBJ2-7, with 7 bases fitting TRBD1. V shed 3 bases, J shed 2 bases, and the junction held 5 bases outside the gene matches. The germline V gene encodes CDR1 SGDLS and CDR2 YYNGEE. The CDR3 runs to 14 residues. CDR3 sequence: CASSAEGATYEQYF. The CDR3 DNA follows: TGTGCCAGCAGCGCTGAGGGGGCTACCTACGAGCAGTACTTC.

This clone was seen just once. The CDR3 is CASSLPQDGNTIYF. The CDR3 nucleotides read TGTGCCAGCAGCTTGCCACAGGATGGAAACACCATATATTTT. The chain is built from TRBV5-8 and TRBJ1-3; D perhaps matches TRBD1 (5 bases). V gave up 1 base and J gave up 3 bases, with 8 bases separating them. The CDR3 is made up of 14 amino acids. Germline CDR1 SGHTS, CDR2 YDEGEE.

V and J are TRBV19 and TRBJ2-3, with D tentatively TRBD2 (6 bases). CDR1 and CDR2 from the germline V gene are LNHDA and SQIVND (reference sequence). This CDR3 comprises 13 residues. V lost 5 bases and J 6 bases, leaving 12 bases between the germline ends. The chain's CDR3 is CASSQGLLDTQYF. The CDR3 DNA is TGTGCCAGTAGTCAGGGACTTTTGGATACGCAGTATTTT. The full variable domain, in which reference TRBV19 and TRBJ2-3 provide the parts outside the CDR3, is DGGITQSPKYLFRKEGQNVTLSCEQNLNHDAMYWYRQDPGQGLRLIYYSQIVNDFQKGDIAEGYSVSREKKESFPLTVTSAQKNPTAFYLCASSQGLLDTQYFGPGTRLTVL.

CDR3 sequence (DNA): TGTGCCAGCAGCTTGGGGGATAGGGCCTACAATGAGCAGTTCTTC. It yields the protein CASSLGDRAYNEQFF. V gene TRBV5-6 combines with J gene TRBJ2-1; D gene uncertain. Germline CDR1 is SGHDT and CDR2 is YYEEEE. Deletions cut 0 bases from V and 2 bases from J, with 9 bases between. The CDR3 loop spans 15 amino acids.

The V call is TRBV7-2, the J call TRBJ1-1; D uncertain. The CDR3 spans 13 residues. V lost 1 base, J lost 7 bases, and 10 bases lay in between. The V gene's germline CDR1 is SGHTA and CDR2 FQGNSA. The chain's CDR3 is CASSLDQALEAFF. Here the CDR3 DNA reads TGTGCCAGCAGCTTAGACCAGGCTCTTGAAGCTTTCTTT.

This sequence joins TRBV18 and TRBJ2-5; D is uncertain. Deletions cut 3 bases from V and 4 bases from J, with 12 bases between. The CDR3 has 14 residues. Germline loops: CDR1 KGHSH, CDR2 LQKENI. The CDR3 reads CASSPPGQAETQYF. The CDR3 DNA is TGTGCCAGCTCACCCCCTGGCCAGGCAGAGACCCAGTACTTC.

The V and J genes are TRBV6-5 and TRBJ1-1, with D uncertain. This CDR3 comprises 15 residues. From germline, CDR1 is MNHEY and CDR2 SVGAGI. V shed 4 bases and J shed 0 bases, with 12 bases lying between them. In nucleotides, the CDR3 is TGTGCCAGCAGTTCCCCGACGTGGTTGAACACTGAAGCTTTCTTT. This codes for CASSSPTWLNTEAFF.

The chain is built from TRBV2 and TRBJ2-7; D may be TRBD2 (5 bases). The germline V gene encodes CDR1 SNHLY and CDR2 FYNNEI. Deletions cut 3 bases from V and 3 bases from J, with 12 bases between. CDR3 length equals 14 residues. The CDR3 DNA is TGTGCCAGCAGTGAGGGTCTGGAGGTCTACGAGCAGTACTTC. Translated: CASSEGLEVYEQYF.

The chain employs TRBV7-6 and TRBJ2-5, with D hard to call. CDR1 is SGHVS and CDR2 is FNYEAQ in the germline V gene. V was trimmed by 0 bases and J by 5 bases, leaving 7 bases between them. The CDR3 loop spans 13 amino acids. The CDR3 reads CASSLASTETQYF. In DNA, the CDR3 is TGTGCCAGCAGCTTAGCTAGCACCGAGACCCAGTACTTC.

V is TRBV2 and J is TRBJ2-2; 9 nucleotides agree with TRBD1. This CDR3 is built from 15 residues. V was clipped by 4 bases and J by 1 base; unmatched bases: 1. Per germline, CDR1 SNHLY and CDR2 FYNNEI. The CDR3 DNA is TGTGCCAGCAGTGTGGGACAGGGGAACACCGGGGAGCTGTTTTTT. This sequence encodes CASSVGQGNTGELFF. Variable domain in full (rest from reference TRBV2 and TRBJ2-2): EPEVTQTPSHQVTQMGQEVILRCVPISNHLYFYWYRQILGQKVEFLVSFYNNEISEKSEIFDDQFSVERPDGSNFTLKIRSTKLEDSAMYFCASSVGQGNTGELFFGEGSRLTVL.

This chain links TRBV7-9 with TRBJ1-4; possible D gene TRBD1, 6 bases. Germline-derived CDR1 and CDR2 are SEHNR and FQNEAQ (reference sequence). The CDR3 is 17 amino acids. Trimming stripped 5 bases from V and 4 bases from J, with 20 bases between. The CDR3 sequence: CASSPYPYRDVNEKLFF. The CDR3 DNA sequence: TGTGCCAGCAGCCCATACCCCTACAGGGATGTTAATGAAAAACTGTTTTTT.

This clone was observed once. Written as DNA, the CDR3 is TGTGCCAGCAGCCCAACACGGACCAACGACGCAGATACGCAGTATTTT. It is translated as CASSPTRTNDADTQYF. V is TRBV5-4 and J is TRBJ2-3; D gene unclear. The V gene lost 4 bases and the J gene lost 4 bases, with 19 bases spanning the gap. The germline CDR1 and CDR2 sequences are SGHNT and YYREEE (reference sequence). CDR3 length: 16 residues.

The chain employs TRBV28 and TRBJ2-3; D is perhaps TRBD1 or TRBD2 (5 bases each). V lost 6 bases to trimming and J lost 3 bases, with 22 bases between them. Germline V CDR1 and CDR2: MDHEN, SYDVKM. There are 17 residues in the CDR3. In DNA, the CDR3 is TGTGCCAGCAGCCGTCGGCCAGGGTGGGACCTAACAGATACGCAGTATTTT. Its translation: CASSRRPGWDLTDTQYF.

In DNA form, the CDR3 reads TGTGCCAGCAGCGTGCGGACGGGGAACACTGAAGCTTTCTTT. As protein: CASSVRTGNTEAFF. The rearrangement uses TRBV5-5 and TRBJ1-1; D is uncertain. This CDR3 has 14 amino acids. Trimming shortened V by 4 bases and J by 1 base, and 11 bases separated the two germline ends. CDR1 is SGHKS and CDR2 is YYEKEE in the germline V gene (reference sequence).

J is TRBJ1-1 and V is TRBV25-1; D ambiguous. Germline lookup yields CDR1 MGHDK and CDR2 SYGVNS. This CDR3 spans 13 amino acids. Trimming left V 2 bases short and J 0 bases short, with 4 bases between. CDR3 nucleotide sequence: TGTGCCAGCAGTGAAGCTTTGAACACTGAAGCTTTCTTT. This gives the protein CASSEALNTEAFF.